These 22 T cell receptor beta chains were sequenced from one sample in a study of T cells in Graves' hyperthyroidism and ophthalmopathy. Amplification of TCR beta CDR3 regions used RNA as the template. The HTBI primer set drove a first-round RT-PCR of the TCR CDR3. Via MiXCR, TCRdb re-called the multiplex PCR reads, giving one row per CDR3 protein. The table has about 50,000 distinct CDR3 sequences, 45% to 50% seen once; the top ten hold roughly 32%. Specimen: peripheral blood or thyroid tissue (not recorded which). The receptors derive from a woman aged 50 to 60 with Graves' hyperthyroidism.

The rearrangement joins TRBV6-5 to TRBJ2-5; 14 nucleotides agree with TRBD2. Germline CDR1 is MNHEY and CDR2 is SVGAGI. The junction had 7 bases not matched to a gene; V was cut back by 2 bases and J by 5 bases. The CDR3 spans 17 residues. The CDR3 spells CASSYKGTSGGRETQYF. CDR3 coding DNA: TGTGCCAGCAGTTACAAAGGGACTAGCGGGGGTAGGGAGACCCAGTACTTC.

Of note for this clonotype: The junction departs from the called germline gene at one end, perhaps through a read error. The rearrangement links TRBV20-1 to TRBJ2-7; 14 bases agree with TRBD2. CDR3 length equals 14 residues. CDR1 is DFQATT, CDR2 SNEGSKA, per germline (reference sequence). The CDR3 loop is CSAMTSGRAYERYF. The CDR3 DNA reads TGCAGTGCTATGACTAGCGGGAGGGCCTACGAGCGGTACTTC.

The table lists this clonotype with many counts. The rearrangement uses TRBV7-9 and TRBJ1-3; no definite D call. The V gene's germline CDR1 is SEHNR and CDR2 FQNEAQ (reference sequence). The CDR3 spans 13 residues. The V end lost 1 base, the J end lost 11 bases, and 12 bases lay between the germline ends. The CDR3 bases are TGTGCCAGCAGCTTAGACGTGGTGTATGCCATATATTTT. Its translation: CASSLDVVYAIYF.

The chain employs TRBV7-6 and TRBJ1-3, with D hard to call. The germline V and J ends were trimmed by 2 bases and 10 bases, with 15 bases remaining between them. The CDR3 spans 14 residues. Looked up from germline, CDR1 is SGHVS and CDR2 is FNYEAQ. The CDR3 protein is CASSLIDSGSTIYF. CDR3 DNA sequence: TGTGCCAGCAGCTTAATCGACTCTGGAAGTACCATATATTTT.

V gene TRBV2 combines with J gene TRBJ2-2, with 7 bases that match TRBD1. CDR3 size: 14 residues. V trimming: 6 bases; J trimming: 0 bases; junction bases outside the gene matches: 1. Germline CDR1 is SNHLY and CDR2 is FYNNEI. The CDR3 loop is CASRGTANTGELFF. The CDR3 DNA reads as TGTGCCAGCAGGGGGACAGCGAACACCGGGGAGCTGTTTTTT.

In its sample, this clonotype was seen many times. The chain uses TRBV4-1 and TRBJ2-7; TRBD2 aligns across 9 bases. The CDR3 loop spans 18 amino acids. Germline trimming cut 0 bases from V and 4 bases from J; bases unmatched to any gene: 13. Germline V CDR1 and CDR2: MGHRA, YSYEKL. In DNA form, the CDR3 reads TGCGCCAGCAGCCAAGATTGGGGGTTTAGCGGGAGCGTTTACGAGCAGTACTTC. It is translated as CASSQDWGFSGSVYEQYF.

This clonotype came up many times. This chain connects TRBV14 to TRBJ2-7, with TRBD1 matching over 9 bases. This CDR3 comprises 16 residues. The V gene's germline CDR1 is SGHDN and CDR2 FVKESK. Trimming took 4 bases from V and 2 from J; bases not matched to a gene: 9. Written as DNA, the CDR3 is TGTGCCAGCAGCCTTACGGCGGGACAGGGTCCCTACGAGCAGTACTTC. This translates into CASSLTAGQGPYEQYF.

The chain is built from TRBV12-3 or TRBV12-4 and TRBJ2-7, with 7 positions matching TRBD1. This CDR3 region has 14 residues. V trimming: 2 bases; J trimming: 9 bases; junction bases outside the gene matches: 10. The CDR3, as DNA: TGTGCCAGCAGTTTAAGGACAGGAGCTCTGGGGCAGTACTTC. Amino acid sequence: CASSLRTGALGQYF.

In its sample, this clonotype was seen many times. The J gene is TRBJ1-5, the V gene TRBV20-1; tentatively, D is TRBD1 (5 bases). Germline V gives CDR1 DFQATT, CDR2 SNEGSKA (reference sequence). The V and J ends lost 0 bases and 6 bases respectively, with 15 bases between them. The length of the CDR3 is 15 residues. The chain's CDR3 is CSARDLGAGSQPQHF. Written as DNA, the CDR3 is TGCAGTGCTAGAGATCTCGGGGCAGGGAGTCAGCCCCAGCATTTT.

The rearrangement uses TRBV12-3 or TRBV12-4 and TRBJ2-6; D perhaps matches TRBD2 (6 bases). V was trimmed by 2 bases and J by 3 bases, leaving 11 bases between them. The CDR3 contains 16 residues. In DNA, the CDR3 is TGTGCCAGCAGTTTAATCGGGAGAAGTGGGGCCAACGTCCTGACTTTC. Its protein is CASSLIGRSGANVLTF.

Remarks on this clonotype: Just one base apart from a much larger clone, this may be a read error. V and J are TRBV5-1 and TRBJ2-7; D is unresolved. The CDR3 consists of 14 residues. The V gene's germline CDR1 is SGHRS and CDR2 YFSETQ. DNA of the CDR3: TGCGCCGGCAGCTTGTATACTGGAACCTACGAGCAGTACTTC. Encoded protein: CAGSLYTGTYEQYF.

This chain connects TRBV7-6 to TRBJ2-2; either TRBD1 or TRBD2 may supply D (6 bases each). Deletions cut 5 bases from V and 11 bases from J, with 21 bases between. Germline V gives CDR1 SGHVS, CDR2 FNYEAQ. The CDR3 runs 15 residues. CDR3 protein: CASSLGTGIGGELFF. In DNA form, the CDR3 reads TGTGCCAGCAGCCTAGGGACTGGCATAGGGGGAGAGCTGTTTTTT.

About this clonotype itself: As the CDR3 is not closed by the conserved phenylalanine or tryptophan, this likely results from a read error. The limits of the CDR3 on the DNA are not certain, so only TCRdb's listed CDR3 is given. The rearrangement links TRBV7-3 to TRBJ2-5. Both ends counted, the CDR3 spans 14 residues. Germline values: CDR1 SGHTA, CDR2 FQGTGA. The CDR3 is CASSLNKGQETRYI.

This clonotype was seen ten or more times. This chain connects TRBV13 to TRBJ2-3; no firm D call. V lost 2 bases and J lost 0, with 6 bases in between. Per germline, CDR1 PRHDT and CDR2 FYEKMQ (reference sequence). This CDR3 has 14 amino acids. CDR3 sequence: CASSLRTSTDTQYF. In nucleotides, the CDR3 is TGTGCCAGCAGCTTAAGGACCAGCACAGATACGCAGTATTTT.

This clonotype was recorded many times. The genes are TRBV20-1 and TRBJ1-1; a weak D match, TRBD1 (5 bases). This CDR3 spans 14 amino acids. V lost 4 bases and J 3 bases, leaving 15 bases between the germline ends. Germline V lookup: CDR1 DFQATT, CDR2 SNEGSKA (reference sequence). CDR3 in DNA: TGCAGTGCTAAATGGGACGGGGGATACACTGAAGCTTTCTTT. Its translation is CSAKWDGGYTEAFF.

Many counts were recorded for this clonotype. The CDR3 loop is CASSSRAGIYEQYF. In DNA, the CDR3 is TGTGCCAGCAGTTCCAGAGCAGGGATCTACGAGCAGTACTTC. The V gene is TRBV27, the J gene TRBJ2-7; TRBD1 might be the D (5 bases). The CDR3 extends over 14 amino acids. Germline CDR1 and CDR2: MNHEY and SMNVEV (reference sequence). V gave up 4 bases and J gave up 3 bases, with 13 bases separating them.

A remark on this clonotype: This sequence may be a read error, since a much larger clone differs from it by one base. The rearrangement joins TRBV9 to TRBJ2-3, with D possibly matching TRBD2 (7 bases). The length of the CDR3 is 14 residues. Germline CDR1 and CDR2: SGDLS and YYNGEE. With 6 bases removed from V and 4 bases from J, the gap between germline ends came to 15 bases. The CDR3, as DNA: TGTGCCAGCAAGGGGGGGGGGCTCTCAGATACGCAGTATTTT. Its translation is CASKGGGLSDTQYF. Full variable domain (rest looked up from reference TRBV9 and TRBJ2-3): DSGVTQTPKHLITATGQRVTLRCSPRSGDLSVYWYQQSLDQGLQFLIQYYNGEERAKGNILERFSAQQFPDLHSELNLSSLELGDSALYFCASKGGGLSDTQYFGPGTRLTVL.

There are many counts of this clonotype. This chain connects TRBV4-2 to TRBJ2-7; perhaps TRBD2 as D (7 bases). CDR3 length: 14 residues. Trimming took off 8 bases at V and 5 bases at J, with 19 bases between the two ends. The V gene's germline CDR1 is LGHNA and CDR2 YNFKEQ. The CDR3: CASAPGGGSDEQYF. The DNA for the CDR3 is TGTGCCAGCGCACCTGGGGGCGGGAGCGACGAGCAGTACTTC.

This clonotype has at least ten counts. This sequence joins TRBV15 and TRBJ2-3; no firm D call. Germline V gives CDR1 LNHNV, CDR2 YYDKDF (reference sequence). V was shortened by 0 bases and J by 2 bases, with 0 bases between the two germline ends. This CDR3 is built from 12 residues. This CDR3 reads CATSRDTDTQYF. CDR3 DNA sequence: TGTGCCACCAGCAGAGACACAGATACGCAGTATTTT.

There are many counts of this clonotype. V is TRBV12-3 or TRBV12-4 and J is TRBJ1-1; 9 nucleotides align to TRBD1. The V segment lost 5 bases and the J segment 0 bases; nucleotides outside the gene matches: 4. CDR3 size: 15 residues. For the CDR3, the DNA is TGTGCCAGCAGTATAGGACAGGGGATGAACACTGAAGCTTTCTTT. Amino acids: CASSIGQGMNTEAFF.

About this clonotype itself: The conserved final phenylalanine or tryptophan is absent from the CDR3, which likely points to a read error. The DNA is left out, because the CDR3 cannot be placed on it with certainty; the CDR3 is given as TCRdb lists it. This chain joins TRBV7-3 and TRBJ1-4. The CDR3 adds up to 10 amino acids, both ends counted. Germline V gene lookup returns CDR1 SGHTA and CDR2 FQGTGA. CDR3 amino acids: CASSLDIRES.

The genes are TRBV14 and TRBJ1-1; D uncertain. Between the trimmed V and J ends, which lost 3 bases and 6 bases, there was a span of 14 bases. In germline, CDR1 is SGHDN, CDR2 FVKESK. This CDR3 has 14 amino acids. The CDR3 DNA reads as TGTGCCAGCAGCCATTTATCCCTATTCGCTGAAGCTTTCTTT. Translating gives CASSHLSLFAEAFF.